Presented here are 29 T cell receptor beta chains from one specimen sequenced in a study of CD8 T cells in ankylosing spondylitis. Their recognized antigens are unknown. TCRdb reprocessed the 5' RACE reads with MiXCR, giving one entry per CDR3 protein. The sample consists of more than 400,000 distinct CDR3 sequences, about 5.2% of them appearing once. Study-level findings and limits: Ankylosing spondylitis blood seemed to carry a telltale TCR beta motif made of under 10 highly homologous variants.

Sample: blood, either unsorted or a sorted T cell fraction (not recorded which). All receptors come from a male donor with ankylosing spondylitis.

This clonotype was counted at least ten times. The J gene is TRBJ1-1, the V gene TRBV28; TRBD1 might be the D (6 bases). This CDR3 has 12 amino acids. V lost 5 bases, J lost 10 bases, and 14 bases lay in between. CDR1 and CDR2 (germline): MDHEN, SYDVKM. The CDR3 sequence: CASSLTGLGAFF. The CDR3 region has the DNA TGTGCCAGCAGTCTAACAGGGTTGGGAGCTTTCTTT.

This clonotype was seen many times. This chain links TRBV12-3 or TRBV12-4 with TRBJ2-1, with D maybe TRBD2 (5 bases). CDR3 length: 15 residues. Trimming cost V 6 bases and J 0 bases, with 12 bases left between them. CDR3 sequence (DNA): TGTGCCAGCAGCGCTAGGGAGAGCTCCTACAATGAGCAGTTCTTC. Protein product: CASSARESSYNEQFF.

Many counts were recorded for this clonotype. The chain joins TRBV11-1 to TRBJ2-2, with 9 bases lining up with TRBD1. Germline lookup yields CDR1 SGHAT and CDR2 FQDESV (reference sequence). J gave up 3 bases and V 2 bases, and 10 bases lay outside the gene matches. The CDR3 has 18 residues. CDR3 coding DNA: TGTGCCAGCAGCTTAAAAGCACAGGGGGCTGGGTACACCGGGGAGCTGTTTTTT. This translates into CASSLKAQGAGYTGELFF.

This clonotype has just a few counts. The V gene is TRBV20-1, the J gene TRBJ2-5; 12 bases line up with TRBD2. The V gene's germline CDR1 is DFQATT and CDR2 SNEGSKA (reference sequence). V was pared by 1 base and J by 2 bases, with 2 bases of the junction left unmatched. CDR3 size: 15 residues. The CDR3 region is CSARVGTSGQETQYF. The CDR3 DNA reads TGCAGTGCTAGAGTAGGGACTAGCGGGCAAGAGACCCAGTACTTC.

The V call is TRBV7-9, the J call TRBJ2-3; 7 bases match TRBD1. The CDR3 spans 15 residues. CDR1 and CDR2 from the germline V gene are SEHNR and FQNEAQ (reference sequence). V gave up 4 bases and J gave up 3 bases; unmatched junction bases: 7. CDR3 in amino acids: CASSSPGTVTDTQYF. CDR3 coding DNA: TGTGCCAGCAGCTCTCCCGGGACAGTTACAGATACGCAGTATTTT.

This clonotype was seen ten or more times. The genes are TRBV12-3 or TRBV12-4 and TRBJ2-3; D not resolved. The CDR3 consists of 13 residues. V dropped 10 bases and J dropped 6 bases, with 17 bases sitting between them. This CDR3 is CATSRHGADTQYF. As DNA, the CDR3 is TGTGCCACCTCAAGACATGGTGCCGATACGCAGTATTTT.

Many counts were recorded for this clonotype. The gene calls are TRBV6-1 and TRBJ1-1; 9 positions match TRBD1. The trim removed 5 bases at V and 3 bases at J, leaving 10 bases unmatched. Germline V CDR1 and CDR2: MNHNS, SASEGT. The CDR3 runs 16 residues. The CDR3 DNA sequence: TGTGCCAGCAGTACGACAGGGGGTGGTATGGACACTGAAGCTTTCTTT. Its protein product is CASSTTGGGMDTEAFF.

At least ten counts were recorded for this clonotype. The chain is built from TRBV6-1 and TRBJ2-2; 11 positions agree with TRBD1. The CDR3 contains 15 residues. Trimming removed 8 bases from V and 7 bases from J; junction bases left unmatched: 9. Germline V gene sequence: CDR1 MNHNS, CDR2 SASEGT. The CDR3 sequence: CASYPGQGVGGELFF. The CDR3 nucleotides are TGTGCCAGCTACCCGGGACAGGGGGTTGGCGGGGAGCTGTTTTTT.

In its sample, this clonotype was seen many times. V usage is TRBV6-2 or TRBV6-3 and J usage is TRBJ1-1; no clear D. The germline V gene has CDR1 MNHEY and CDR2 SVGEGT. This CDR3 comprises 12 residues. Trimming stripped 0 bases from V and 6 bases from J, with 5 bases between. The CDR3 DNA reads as TGTGCCAGCAGTTACTCTCTAGCTGAAGCTTTCTTT. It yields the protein CASSYSLAEAFF.

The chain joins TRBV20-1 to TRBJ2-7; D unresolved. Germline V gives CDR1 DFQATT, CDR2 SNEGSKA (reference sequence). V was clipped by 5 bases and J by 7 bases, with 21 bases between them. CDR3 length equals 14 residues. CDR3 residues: CSASHNRRVGEQYF. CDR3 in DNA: TGCAGTGCTTCACACAACCGACGAGTAGGGGAGCAGTACTTC.

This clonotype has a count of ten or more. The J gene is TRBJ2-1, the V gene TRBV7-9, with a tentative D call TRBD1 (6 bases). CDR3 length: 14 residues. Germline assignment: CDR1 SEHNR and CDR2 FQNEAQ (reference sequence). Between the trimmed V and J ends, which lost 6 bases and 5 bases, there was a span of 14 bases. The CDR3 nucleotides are TGTGCCAGCAGTATAACGGGACACCACAATGAGCAGTTCTTC. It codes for CASSITGHHNEQFF.

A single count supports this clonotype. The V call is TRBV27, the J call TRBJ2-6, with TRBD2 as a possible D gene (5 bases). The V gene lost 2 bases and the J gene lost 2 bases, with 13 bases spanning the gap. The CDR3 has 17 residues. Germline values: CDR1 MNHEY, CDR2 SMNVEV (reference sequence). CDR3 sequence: CASSLRFSGTGANVLTF. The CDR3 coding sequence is TGTGCCAGCAGTTTAAGATTTTCCGGGACTGGGGCCAACGTCCTGACTTTC.

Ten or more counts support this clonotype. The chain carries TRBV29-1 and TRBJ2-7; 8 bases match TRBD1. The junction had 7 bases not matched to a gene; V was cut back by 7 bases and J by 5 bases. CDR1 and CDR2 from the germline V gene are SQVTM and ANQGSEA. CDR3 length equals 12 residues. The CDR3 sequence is CSAKTGVDEQYF. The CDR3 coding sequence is TGCAGCGCCAAGACAGGGGTAGACGAGCAGTACTTC.

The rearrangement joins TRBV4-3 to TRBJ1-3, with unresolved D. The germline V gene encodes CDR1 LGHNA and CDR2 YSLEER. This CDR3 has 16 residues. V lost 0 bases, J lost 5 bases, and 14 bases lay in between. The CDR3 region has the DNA TGCGCCAGCAGCCAAGATACTTTGAACAGAAGAAACACCATATATTTT. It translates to CASSQDTLNRRNTIYF.

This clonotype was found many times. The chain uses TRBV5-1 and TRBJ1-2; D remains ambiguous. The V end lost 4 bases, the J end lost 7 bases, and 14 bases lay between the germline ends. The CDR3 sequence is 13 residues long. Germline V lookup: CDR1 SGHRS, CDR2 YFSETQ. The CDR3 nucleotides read TGCGCCAGCAGCCCCGTGGAGGGAGGTGGCTACACCTTC. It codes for CASSPVEGGGYTF.

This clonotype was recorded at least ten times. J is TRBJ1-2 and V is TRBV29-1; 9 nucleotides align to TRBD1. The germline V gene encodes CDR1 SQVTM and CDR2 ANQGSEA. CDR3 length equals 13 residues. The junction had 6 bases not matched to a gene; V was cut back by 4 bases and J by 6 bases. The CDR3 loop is CSVVGTGTHGYTF. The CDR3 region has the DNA TGCAGCGTTGTGGGGACAGGGACCCATGGCTACACCTTC.

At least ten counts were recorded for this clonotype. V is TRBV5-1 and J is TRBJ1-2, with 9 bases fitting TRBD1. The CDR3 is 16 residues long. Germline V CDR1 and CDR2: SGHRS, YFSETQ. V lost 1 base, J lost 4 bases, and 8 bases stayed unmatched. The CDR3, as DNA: TGCGCCAGCAGCTTGACCCCCCCGGGACAGGGCTATGGCTACACCTTC. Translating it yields CASSLTPPGQGYGYTF.

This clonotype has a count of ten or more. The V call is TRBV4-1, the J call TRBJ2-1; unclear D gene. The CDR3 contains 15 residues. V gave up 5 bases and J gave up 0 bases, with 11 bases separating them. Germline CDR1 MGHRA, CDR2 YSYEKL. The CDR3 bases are TGCGCCAGCAGCGAGACGTCTAGCTCCTACAATGAGCAGTTCTTC. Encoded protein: CASSETSSSYNEQFF.

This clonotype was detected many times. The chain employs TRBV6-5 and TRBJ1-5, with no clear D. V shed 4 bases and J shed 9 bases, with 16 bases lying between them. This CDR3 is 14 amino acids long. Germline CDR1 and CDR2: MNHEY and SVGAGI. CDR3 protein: CASSSLSGKGPQHF. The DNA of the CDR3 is TGTGCCAGCAGTTCGCTTTCCGGGAAAGGGCCCCAGCATTTT.

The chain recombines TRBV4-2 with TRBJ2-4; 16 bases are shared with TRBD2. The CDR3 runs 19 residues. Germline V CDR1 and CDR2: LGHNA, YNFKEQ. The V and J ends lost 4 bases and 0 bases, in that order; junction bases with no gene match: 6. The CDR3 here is CASSPGTSGRDIAKNIQYF. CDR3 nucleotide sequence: TGTGCCAGCAGCCCGGGGACTAGCGGGAGGGACATAGCCAAAAACATTCAGTACTTC.

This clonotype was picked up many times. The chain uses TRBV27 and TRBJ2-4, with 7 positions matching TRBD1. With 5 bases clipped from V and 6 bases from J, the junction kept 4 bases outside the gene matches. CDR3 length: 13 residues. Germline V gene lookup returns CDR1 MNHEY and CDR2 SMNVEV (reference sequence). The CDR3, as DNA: TGTGCCAGCAGTAAGACAGGGAGAAACATTCAGTACTTC. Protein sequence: CASSKTGRNIQYF.

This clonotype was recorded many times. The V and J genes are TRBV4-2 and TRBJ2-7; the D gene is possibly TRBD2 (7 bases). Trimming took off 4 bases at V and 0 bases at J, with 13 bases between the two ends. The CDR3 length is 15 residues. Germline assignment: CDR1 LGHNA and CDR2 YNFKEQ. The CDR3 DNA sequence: TGTGCCAGCAGCCTAGAGGGGGGGTTCTCCTACGAGCAGTACTTC. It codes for CASSLEGGFSYEQYF.

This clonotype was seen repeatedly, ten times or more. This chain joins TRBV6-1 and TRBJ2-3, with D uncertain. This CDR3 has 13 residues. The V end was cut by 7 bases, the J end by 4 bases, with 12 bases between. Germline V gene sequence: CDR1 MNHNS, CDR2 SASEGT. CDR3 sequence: CASNLPGADTQYF. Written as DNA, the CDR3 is TGTGCCAGCAATCTACCTGGGGCAGATACGCAGTATTTT.

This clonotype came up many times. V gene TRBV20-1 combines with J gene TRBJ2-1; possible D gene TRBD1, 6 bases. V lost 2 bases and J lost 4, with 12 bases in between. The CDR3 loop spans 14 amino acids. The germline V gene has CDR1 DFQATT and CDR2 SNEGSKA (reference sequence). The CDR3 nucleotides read TGCAGTGCTAGAAGGACAGAGAATTACAATGAGCAGTTCTTC. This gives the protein CSARRTENYNEQFF.

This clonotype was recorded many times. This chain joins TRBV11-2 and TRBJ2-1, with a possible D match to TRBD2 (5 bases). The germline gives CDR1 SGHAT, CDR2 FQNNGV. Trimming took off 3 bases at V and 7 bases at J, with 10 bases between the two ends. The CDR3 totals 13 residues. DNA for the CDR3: TGTGCCAGCAGCTTGCCCGGGGTGAATGAGCAGTTCTTC. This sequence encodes CASSLPGVNEQFF.

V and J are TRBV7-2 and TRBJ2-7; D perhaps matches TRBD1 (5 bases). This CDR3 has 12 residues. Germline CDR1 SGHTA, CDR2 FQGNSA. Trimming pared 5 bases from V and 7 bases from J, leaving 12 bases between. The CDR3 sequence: CASSTGKGEQYF. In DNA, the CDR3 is TGTGCCAGCAGCACCGGAAAGGGGGAGCAGTACTTC.

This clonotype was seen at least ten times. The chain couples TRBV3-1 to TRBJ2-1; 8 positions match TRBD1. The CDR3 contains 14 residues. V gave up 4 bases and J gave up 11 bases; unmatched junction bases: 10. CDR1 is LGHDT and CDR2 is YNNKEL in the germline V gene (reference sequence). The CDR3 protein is CASSPGGSGPKQFF. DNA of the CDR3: TGTGCCAGCAGCCCAGGGGGCAGCGGCCCCAAGCAGTTCTTC.

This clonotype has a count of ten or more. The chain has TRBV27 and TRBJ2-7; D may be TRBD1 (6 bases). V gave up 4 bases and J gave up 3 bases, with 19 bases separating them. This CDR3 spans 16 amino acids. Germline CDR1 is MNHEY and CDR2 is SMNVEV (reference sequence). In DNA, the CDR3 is TGTGCCAGCAGTTCATTCCTCCGGACAGCGATCTACGAGCAGTACTTC. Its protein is CASSSFLRTAIYEQYF.

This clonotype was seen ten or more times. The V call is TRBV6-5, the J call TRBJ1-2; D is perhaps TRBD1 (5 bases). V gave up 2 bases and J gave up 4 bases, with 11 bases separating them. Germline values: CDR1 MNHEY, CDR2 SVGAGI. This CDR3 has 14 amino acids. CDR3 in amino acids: CASSYDQGSYGYTF. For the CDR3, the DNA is TGTGCCAGCAGTTACGACCAGGGAAGCTATGGCTACACCTTC.